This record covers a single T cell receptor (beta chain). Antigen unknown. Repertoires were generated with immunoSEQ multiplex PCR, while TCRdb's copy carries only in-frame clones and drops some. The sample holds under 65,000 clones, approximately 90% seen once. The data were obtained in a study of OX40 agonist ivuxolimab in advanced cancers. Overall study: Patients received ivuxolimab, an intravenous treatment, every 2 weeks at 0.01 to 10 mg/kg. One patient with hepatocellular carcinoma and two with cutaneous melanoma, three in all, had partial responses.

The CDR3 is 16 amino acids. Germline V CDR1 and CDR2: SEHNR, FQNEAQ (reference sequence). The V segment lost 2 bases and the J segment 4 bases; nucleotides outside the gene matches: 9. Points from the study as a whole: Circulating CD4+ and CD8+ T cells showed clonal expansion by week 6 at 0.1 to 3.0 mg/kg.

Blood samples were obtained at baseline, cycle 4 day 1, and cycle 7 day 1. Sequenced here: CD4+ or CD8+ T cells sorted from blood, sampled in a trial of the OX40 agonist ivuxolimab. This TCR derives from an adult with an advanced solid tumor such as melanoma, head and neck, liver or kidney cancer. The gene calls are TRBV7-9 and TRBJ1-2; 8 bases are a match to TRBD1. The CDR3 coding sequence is TGTGCCAGCAGCTTACCGACCGGTGGGACAGGCTATGGCTACACCTTC. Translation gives CASSLPTGGTGYGYTF.